These 27 T cell receptor beta chains were all obtained from the same sample, sequenced in a study of human T cells and chemical hapten exposure. Time point: pre-sensitization, week 0. Treatment in this sample: therapeutic diphenylcyclopropenone sensitization with weekly scalp DPC. TCRdb reprocessed the RACE reads with MiXCR, giving one entry per CDR3 protein. Of fewer than 300,000 distinct CDR3 sequences detected, about 9% appear once; the ten largest clones hold roughly 2.5%. The sequencing here drew on whole blood, taken in connection with sensitization to the hapten diphenylcyclopropenone (DPC). The source of these receptors is a woman in her forties with alopecia areata. Some clones in this sample may be carry-over from other donors' samples.

Here the CDR3 DNA reads TGCGCCAGCAGGAGTACGGGGGACAGGGGATTCGAGCAGTACTTC. It codes for CASRSTGDRGFEQYF. The V call is TRBV5-1, the J call TRBJ2-7; 10 bases match TRBD1. V was pared by 5 bases and J by 6 bases, with 11 bases of the junction left unmatched. The CDR3 has 15 amino acids. Germline V gene sequence: CDR1 SGHRS, CDR2 YFSETQ.

There are a few counts of this clonotype. The CDR3 loop reads CASSRPYGRQYF. The CDR3, as DNA: TGTGCCAGCAGTCGCCCTTATGGGAGGCAGTACTTC. The gene calls are TRBV28 and TRBJ2-7, with D perhaps TRBD2 (5 bases). With 5 bases removed from V and 9 bases from J, the gap between germline ends came to 14 bases. Germline CDR1 is MDHEN and CDR2 is SYDVKM. CDR3 length: 12 amino acids.

The table lists this clonotype with a few counts. The rearrangement joins TRBV7-2 to TRBJ2-3; D is ambiguous. CDR1 and CDR2 from the germline V gene are SGHTA and FQGNSA. V lost 5 bases and J lost 3, with 15 bases in between. The CDR3 sequence is 15 residues long. The CDR3 here is CASSRESGITDTQYF. CDR3 sequence (DNA): TGTGCCAGCAGCCGTGAATCGGGTATAACAGATACGCAGTATTTT.

This clonotype was recorded only once. The J gene is TRBJ2-7, the V gene TRBV6-5, with a possible D match to TRBD2 (6 bases). V was clipped by 4 bases and J by 6 bases, with 22 bases between them. The CDR3 spans 16 residues. Germline V gives CDR1 MNHEY, CDR2 SVGAGI. The CDR3 here is CASSSVGTLGNLEQYF. The CDR3 DNA follows: TGTGCCAGCAGTTCCGTGGGGACTTTAGGCAACCTCGAGCAGTACTTC.

This clonotype has more than one count but fewer than ten. The J gene is TRBJ2-1, the V gene TRBV7-9; perhaps TRBD1 as D (5 bases). Trimming shortened V by 1 base and J by 5 bases, and 15 bases separated the two germline ends. CDR1 is SEHNR, CDR2 FQNEAQ, per germline (reference sequence). The CDR3 has 16 amino acids. The CDR3 DNA follows: TGTGCCAGCAGCTTAGGTATATTCGACAGTAACAATGAGCAGTTCTTC. Its protein product is CASSLGIFDSNNEQFF.

This clonotype was detected only a few times. The V gene is TRBV6-1, the J gene TRBJ1-2; D is undetermined. Germline CDR1 and CDR2: MNHNS and SASEGT. The CDR3 totals 15 residues. Trimming took off 7 bases at V and 2 bases at J, with 17 bases between the two ends. In DNA, the CDR3 is TGTGCCAGCACCCAAGGGAATTCTCGAAACTATGGCTACACCTTC. It specifies CASTQGNSRNYGYTF.

This clonotype has only a few counts. The V gene is TRBV9, the J gene TRBJ2-6; TRBD1 aligns across 8 bases. The CDR3 contains 20 residues. Per the germline V gene, CDR1 is SGDLS and CDR2 is YYNGEE. The J segment lost 3 bases and the V segment lost 2 bases, leaving 16 bases of the junction unmatched. CDR3: CASSVRDRSSLLYGANVLTF. The CDR3 DNA sequence: TGTGCCAGCAGCGTCCGGGACAGGTCATCCCTATTATATGGGGCCAACGTCCTGACTTTC.

This clonotype has a handful of counts. This CDR3 is CASTTGTANQPQHF. As DNA, the CDR3 is TGTGCCAGCACCACCGGGACAGCTAATCAGCCCCAGCATTTT. The rearrangement uses TRBV2 and TRBJ1-5; 7 bases are a match to TRBD1. Germline CDR1 reads SNHLY; CDR2 reads FYNNEI. The CDR3 sequence is 14 residues long. The V gene end was trimmed by 7 bases and the J gene end by 4 bases; junction bases not matched to a gene: 7.

This clonotype turned up a few times. This chain uses TRBV6-2 or TRBV6-3 with TRBJ1-1, with D uncertain. V dropped 0 bases and J dropped 8 bases, with 7 bases sitting between them. This CDR3 has 12 amino acids. Germline lookup yields CDR1 MNHEY and CDR2 SVGEGT. CDR3 amino acids: CASSYSAGEAFF. CDR3 bases: TGTGCCAGCAGTTACTCGGCGGGCGAAGCTTTCTTT.

The chain couples TRBV28 to TRBJ2-7; weak D call: TRBD1 (5 bases). The V end was cut by 7 bases, the J end by 0 bases, with 13 bases between. The CDR3 extends over 14 amino acids. CDR1 MDHEN and CDR2 SYDVKM come from the germline V gene. The CDR3 nucleotides read TGTGCCAGCACCCATCAGGGAAGCTCCTACGAGCAGTACTTC. Protein product: CASTHQGSSYEQYF.

The chain joins TRBV20-1 to TRBJ1-1, with D possibly being TRBD1 (5 bases). Trimming cost V 6 bases and J 1 base, with 18 bases left between them. Germline V gene sequence: CDR1 DFQATT, CDR2 SNEGSKA (reference sequence). The CDR3 length is 15 residues. The CDR3 region has the DNA TGCAGTGCGCGGGCTCCGGGACTCAGGAACACTGAAGCTTTCTTT. Protein: CSARAPGLRNTEAFF.

In this sample, this clonotype turned up many times. The chain combines TRBV6-1 with TRBJ1-6, with D hard to call. CDR3 length equals 12 residues. Germline V gives CDR1 MNHNS, CDR2 SASEGT. With 6 bases removed from V and 9 bases from J, the gap between germline ends came to 9 bases. The CDR3 DNA sequence: TGTGCCAGCAGGCACTCGTCTTCACCCCTCCACTTT. Its protein is CASRHSSSPLHF.

This clonotype was detected a few times. This chain joins TRBV29-1 and TRBJ2-7, with D perhaps TRBD2 (5 bases). The germline CDR1 and CDR2 sequences are SQVTM and ANQGSEA. V was trimmed by 7 bases and J by 0 bases, leaving 16 bases between them. There are 14 residues in the CDR3. CDR3 sequence reads: CSATTPAASYEQYF. CDR3 nucleotide sequence: TGCAGCGCCACCACCCCAGCGGCCTCCTACGAGCAGTACTTC.

This clonotype was observed a few times. The CDR3 DNA reads as TGCAGCGTTGTCCCGAGTCGACAGGGGTTGGCTGGCTACACCTTC. Translation gives CSVVPSRQGLAGYTF. V is TRBV29-1 and J is TRBJ1-2, with 8 nucleotides matching TRBD1. The V gene's germline CDR1 is SQVTM and CDR2 ANQGSEA. J gave up 7 bases and V 4 bases, and 14 bases lay outside the gene matches. The CDR3 loop spans 15 amino acids.

This clonotype has just a few counts. The chain recombines TRBV12-3 or TRBV12-4 with TRBJ2-2, with a possible D match to TRBD1 (6 bases). Trimming cost V 6 bases and J 2 bases, with 13 bases left between them. This CDR3 contains 15 residues. As DNA, the CDR3 is TGTGCCAGCAGCCCCGGGACATACAACACCGGGGAGCTGTTTTTT. This sequence encodes CASSPGTYNTGELFF.

This clonotype was picked up many times. The V call is TRBV28, the J call TRBJ1-2; 7 positions match TRBD1. Germline V gene lookup returns CDR1 MDHEN and CDR2 SYDVKM. V was clipped by 3 bases and J by 5 bases; unmatched bases: 9. The CDR3 spans 15 residues. Written as DNA, the CDR3 is TGTGCCAGCAGTTTTAGTGGGACAGCAAATTATGGCTACACCTTC. This gives the protein CASSFSGTANYGYTF.

This rearrangement joins TRBV27 to TRBJ2-2; no firm D call. The V gene's germline CDR1 is MNHEY and CDR2 SMNVEV (reference sequence). The ends were cut back, 3 bases at V and 4 bases at J, with 6 bases in the middle. The CDR3 is 13 amino acids. CDR3 coding DNA: TGTGCCAGCAGTTTCCAGAGCACCGGGGAGCTGTTTTTT. This sequence encodes CASSFQSTGELFF.

In its sample, this clonotype was seen many times. This chain connects TRBV7-2 to TRBJ2-2; maybe TRBD2 (5 bases). The CDR3 spans 15 residues. Trimming shortened V by 5 bases and J by 4 bases, and 14 bases separated the two germline ends. Germline lookup yields CDR1 SGHTA and CDR2 FQGNSA. The CDR3 spells CASSRNSASTGELFF. CDR3 nucleotide sequence: TGTGCCAGCAGCCGCAATAGCGCATCCACCGGGGAGCTGTTTTTT.

This clonotype has ten or more counts. V and J are TRBV28 and TRBJ2-7, with D perhaps matching TRBD1 or TRBD2 (5 bases each). Trimming shortened V by 2 bases and J by 13 bases, and 15 bases separated the two germline ends. The CDR3 runs 12 residues. The germline gives CDR1 MDHEN, CDR2 SYDVKM. Here the CDR3 DNA reads TGTGCCAGCAGTTTACCCGGGACGGGCCCTTACTTC. This sequence encodes CASSLPGTGPYF.

This chain links TRBV20-1 with TRBJ1-5; TRBD1 matches at 7 bases. Germline V gene data show CDR1 as DFQATT and CDR2 as SNEGSKA (reference sequence). The CDR3 covers 13 residues. After removal of 3 bases from V and 7 bases from J, the junction contained 6 bases not matched to a gene. Here the CDR3 DNA reads TGCAGTGCTAGGATCACAGGGGAACAGCCCCAGCATTTT. This gives the protein CSARITGEQPQHF.

This clonotype turned up a few times. V usage is TRBV12-3 or TRBV12-4 and J usage is TRBJ2-5, with D tentatively TRBD2 (6 bases). The V and J ends lost 3 bases and 7 bases respectively, with 18 bases between them. CDR3 length: 15 residues. CDR3 sequence: CASSFLAGGMGTQYF. The CDR3 nucleotides are TGTGCCAGCAGTTTCCTAGCTGGGGGGATGGGGACCCAGTACTTC.

This clonotype has a handful of counts. This rearrangement joins TRBV3-1 to TRBJ2-3; 7 nucleotides agree with TRBD2. This CDR3 has 18 residues. Germline V gene data show CDR1 as LGHDT and CDR2 as YNNKEL (reference sequence). V dropped 2 bases and J dropped 3; count of bases not matched to a gene: 14. The CDR3 nucleotides are TGTGCCAGCAGCCAACCGACACTGCTAGCGGCGAGAACAGATACGCAGTATTTT. This translates into CASSQPTLLAARTDTQYF.

The rearrangement joins TRBV4-3 to TRBJ1-4; 9 nucleotides agree with TRBD1. The V and J ends lost 6 bases and 7 bases, in that order; junction bases with no gene match: 6. CDR1 LGHNA and CDR2 YSLEER come from the germline V gene. The CDR3 loop spans 14 amino acids. The CDR3 coding sequence is TGCGCCAGCAGTCTAACAGGGGGCAGTGAAAAACTGTTTTTT. Protein product: CASSLTGGSEKLFF.

This clonotype was observed many times. The chain carries TRBV28 and TRBJ2-7, with 7 bases fitting TRBD1. Germline V gene sequence: CDR1 MDHEN, CDR2 SYDVKM. There are 11 residues in the CDR3. With 8 bases clipped from V and 2 bases from J, the junction kept 0 bases outside the gene matches. The CDR3 nucleotides read TGTGCCAGCGGGACAGCCTACGAGCAGTACTTC. Its translation is CASGTAYEQYF.

This clonotype was seen ten or more times. This chain joins TRBV6-5 and TRBJ1-1, with 12 bases fitting TRBD1. CDR3 length: 12 residues. V lost 6 bases, J lost 11 bases, and 4 bases stayed unmatched. Looked up from germline, CDR1 is MNHEY and CDR2 is SVGAGI. The CDR3 is CASSLGQGAAFF. DNA for the CDR3: TGTGCCAGCAGCCTGGGACAGGGGGCCGCTTTCTTT.

V is TRBV11-2 and J is TRBJ2-5; D not certain. Trimming took 5 bases from V and 3 from J, leaving 7 bases between them. This CDR3 is 12 amino acids long. The germline CDR1 and CDR2 sequences are SGHAT and FQNNGV. The CDR3 DNA sequence: TGTGCCAGCAGCACCCGCAAAGAGACCCAGTACTTC. It yields the protein CASSTRKETQYF.

CDR3 protein: CSGGTSGHNEQFF. The CDR3 bases are TGCAGTGGCGGGACTAGCGGGCACAATGAGCAGTTCTTC. The V gene is TRBV20-1, the J gene TRBJ2-1, with 12 bases that match TRBD2. The CDR3 is 13 amino acids. Trimming took 7 bases from V and 5 from J; bases not matched to a gene: 3. The germline V gene has CDR1 DFQATT and CDR2 SNEGSKA (reference sequence).